This TCR beta chain was recovered during a study of blood T cell repertoires in COVID-19. Across the whole study: The origin of the acute and convalescent COVID-19 samples was the United States, Italy and Spain.

As originally analysed: Cell counts per sample came from amplifying reference gene primers. The table came from immunoSEQ multiplex PCR; TCRdb's copy has only in-frame clones and leaves some out. V and J calls and clone size come straight from that table; D and trimming were deduced from the DNA. In the table there are roughly 250,000 clones, roughly 91% of which are singletons. V was pared by 0 bases and J by 5 bases, with 7 bases of the junction left unmatched. The CDR3 extends over 16 amino acids. Germline V CDR1 and CDR2: MNHEY, SVGEGT. V usage is TRBV6-2 or TRBV6-3 and J usage is TRBJ2-5, with 9 bases matching TRBD2. This TCR derives from a man aged 25-40 years with acute or convalescent COVID-19. The sequenced material came from peripheral blood. The CDR3 sequence: CASSYSTRGGPETQYF. The CDR3 DNA follows: TGTGCCAGCAGTTACTCGACGCGGGGGGGACCTGAGACCCAGTACTTC.